The clone carrying this TCR beta chain turned up a few times. Its specificity is not known. Noted treatment: oral pan-JAK inhibitor, 5-10 mg twice daily. This entry is derived from a study of CD8+ T cells in alopecia areata. V lost 10 bases and J 7 bases, leaving 11 bases between the germline ends. Germline V CDR1 and CDR2: ENHRY, SYGVKD. The CDR3 spans 12 residues. Findings and caveats of the study: Against the mouse data, patients shared TCRs less clearly, possibly for HLA reasons. Links between baseline CD8+ expansion and response need larger treated cohorts. Many expanded lesional clones persisted during tofacitinib (in both scalp and blood).

cDNA serving as the sequencing template came from extracted, reverse transcribed RNA. The data were produced by immunoSEQ multiplex PCR, yet TCRdb's version contains in-frame clones alone and is incomplete. The table has over 250,000 clones, 45% to 70% seen once. This specimen was CD4+ T cells sorted from blood, taken around week 54, from a patient treated with tofacitinib. V gene TRBV10-3 combines with J gene TRBJ1-6; tentatively, D is TRBD1 (5 bases). The sequence was collected from a human donor with alopecia areata. The CDR3 DNA is TGTGCCACCAGGGAGCCAAATTCACCCCTCCACTTT. Amino acid sequence: CATREPNSPLHF.